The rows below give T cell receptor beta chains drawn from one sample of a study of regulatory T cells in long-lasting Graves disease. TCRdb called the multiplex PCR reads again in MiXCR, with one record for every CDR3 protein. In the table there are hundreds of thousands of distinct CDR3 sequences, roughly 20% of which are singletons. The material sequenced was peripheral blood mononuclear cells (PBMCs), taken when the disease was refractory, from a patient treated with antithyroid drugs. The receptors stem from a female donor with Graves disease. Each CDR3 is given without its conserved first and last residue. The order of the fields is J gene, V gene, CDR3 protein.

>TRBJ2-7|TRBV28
ATHTGTGLREQY
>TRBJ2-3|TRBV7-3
ASSLLAGGPSDTQY
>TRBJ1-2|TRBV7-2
ASSPRSGQGASNYGYT
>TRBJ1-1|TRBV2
ASSETGGANTEAF
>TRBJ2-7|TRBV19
ASSLFPGLADHLNEQY
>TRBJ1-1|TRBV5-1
ASSLEVPNTEAF
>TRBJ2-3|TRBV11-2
ASSLESGTRGDTQY
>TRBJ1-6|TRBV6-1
ASRRTGAGPWSYNSPLH
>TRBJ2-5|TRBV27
ASSLLGTQY
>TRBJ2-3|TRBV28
ASRDFSGSLDTQY
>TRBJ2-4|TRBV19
ASSSTSGQGIYKNIQY
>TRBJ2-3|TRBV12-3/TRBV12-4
ASSLLPPTASTDTQY
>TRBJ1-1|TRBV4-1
ASSQVEPTALNTEAF
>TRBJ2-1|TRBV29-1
SVAGTTVGYEQF
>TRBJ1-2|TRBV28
ASARGALNYGYT
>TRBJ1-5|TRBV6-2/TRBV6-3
ASIAHRYSNQPQH
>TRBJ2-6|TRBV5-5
ASSLDGGANVLT
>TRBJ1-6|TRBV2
ASSYRSSYNSPLH
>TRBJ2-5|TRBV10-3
AIRRGETQY
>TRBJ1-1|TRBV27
ASSLSGWGGENTEAF
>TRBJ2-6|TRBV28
ASSSYRGANVLT
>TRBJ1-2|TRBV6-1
ASSQGSPANYGYT